The 21 T cell receptor beta chains presented below share a single source sample, sequenced in a study of cytomegalovirus exposure and HLA in healthy donors (dated by TCRdb to about 2017). Library prep was done by the immunoSEQ multiplex PCR assay. For the multiplex PCR, a mixture combining 60 forward primers for TCR Vbeta segments and 13 reverse primers for TCR Jbeta segments was used. Drawn from immuneACCESS, this table holds only the in-frame rearrangements with V and J called that TCRdb kept. Clones are partly lost; checked studies trace under half to an unresolved V gene and leave the rest unexplained. Within this sample are around 130,000 clones, with roughly four fifths of them counted one time only. Together, the top ten hold 2.7% of the sample. Sequenced: PBMCs. All receptors come from a boy between 2 and 10 years old in good health and CMV-seronegative.

The chain is built from TRBV23-1 and TRBJ1-6, with D possibly matching TRBD1 (6 bases). TRBV23-1 is assigned to the ORF class and has an uncertain function. Trimming pared 0 bases from V and 6 bases from J, leaving 12 bases between. The CDR3 totals 16 residues. This CDR3 is CASSQSRGTGNSPLHF. In DNA, the CDR3 is TGCGCCAGCAGTCAATCGAGGGGGACGGGTAATTCACCCCTCCACTTT.

The chain recombines TRBV29-1 with TRBJ2-7; perhaps TRBD1 as D (7 bases). The CDR3 totals 14 residues. V shed 2 bases and J shed 4 bases, with 15 bases lying between them. Germline assignment: CDR1 SQVTM and CDR2 ANQGSEA. The CDR3 DNA sequence: TGCAGCGTTGAAAATGGCCAGGGGGGTTACGAGCAGTACTTC. Translation: CSVENGQGGYEQYF.

J is TRBJ1-1 and V is TRBV19; tentatively, D is TRBD1 (5 bases). V was shortened by 1 base and J by 0 bases, with 18 bases between the two germline ends. This CDR3 spans 18 amino acids. Germline CDR1 and CDR2: LNHDA and SQIVND (reference sequence). The CDR3, as DNA: TGTGCCAGTAGTATAGGAAGGGGTTGGGACTTAATGAACACTGAAGCTTTCTTT. Encoded protein: CASSIGRGWDLMNTEAFF.

The genes are TRBV9 and TRBJ1-1; unclear D gene. The germline V gene encodes CDR1 SGDLS and CDR2 YYNGEE. This CDR3 has 13 amino acids. Trimming stripped 0 bases from V and 8 bases from J, with 11 bases between. CDR3 DNA: TGTGCCAGCAGCGTAGCGGCGGGAGCGGAAGCTTTCTTT. Its protein is CASSVAAGAEAFF.

The chain joins TRBV5-4 to TRBJ2-7; 15 bases map to TRBD2. The CDR3 sequence is 16 residues long. J lost 2 bases, V lost 3 bases, and 3 bases had no gene match. The germline V gene has CDR1 SGHNT and CDR2 YYREEE (reference sequence). Here the CDR3 reads CASSSGLAGGPYEQYV. The CDR3, as DNA: TGTGCCAGCAGCTCGGGACTAGCGGGAGGCCCCTACGAGCAGTACGTC.

The chain joins TRBV5-5 to TRBJ1-2; 7 positions match TRBD1. The CDR3 has 14 amino acids. Trimming took 0 bases from V and 4 from J; bases not matched to a gene: 3. Germline CDR1 and CDR2: SGHKS and YYEKEE (reference sequence). CDR3 sequence (DNA): TGTGCCAGCAGCTTGGGACAGGGAGGCTATGGCTACACCTTC. Its protein is CASSLGQGGYGYTF.

The CDR3, as DNA: TGTGCCAGCAGCTTATTCCCCGGGACAGGGAATCAGCCCCAGCATTTT. It translates to CASSLFPGTGNQPQHF. This chain joins TRBV7-3 and TRBJ1-5; 9 positions agree with TRBD1. This CDR3 comprises 16 residues. Germline CDR1 is SGHTA and CDR2 is FQGTGA. J gave up 4 bases and V 2 bases, and 6 bases lay outside the gene matches.

The chain recombines TRBV30 with TRBJ1-1, with TRBD1 identical over 7 bases. J lost 1 base, V lost 6 bases, and 11 bases had no gene match. Germline V gene sequence: CDR1 GTSNPN, CDR2 SVGIG (reference sequence). The CDR3 has 15 residues. In DNA form, the CDR3 reads TGTGCCTGCGTGAGGGGGCTCGTCCCGAACACTGAAGCTTTCTTT. It yields the protein CACVRGLVPNTEAFF.

The chain links TRBV7-6 to TRBJ2-3, with D possibly matching TRBD2 (5 bases). V was cut by 5 bases and J by 2 bases, with 20 bases left in between. This CDR3 has 17 amino acids. CDR1 is SGHVS, CDR2 FNYEAQ, per germline. This CDR3 reads CASSPLLGSVITDTQYF. The CDR3, as DNA: TGTGCCAGCAGCCCCCTCCTTGGTAGCGTGATCACAGATACGCAGTATTTT.

V and J are TRBV5-8 and TRBJ2-2; a weak D match, TRBD1 (6 bases). Germline CDR1 SGHTS, CDR2 YDEGEE. V was trimmed by 7 bases and J by 2 bases, leaving 21 bases between them. The CDR3 runs 17 residues. CDR3 sequence: CASGPITGRANTGELFF. CDR3 coding DNA: TGTGCCAGCGGACCGATTACAGGGCGAGCCAACACCGGGGAGCTGTTTTTT.

In this sample, this clone turned up once. CDR3 in amino acids: CATSRDLEGTEAFF. In DNA, the CDR3 is TGTGCCACCAGCAGAGATCTGGAGGGGACTGAAGCTTTCTTT. The V gene is TRBV15, the J gene TRBJ1-1, with a tentative D call TRBD1 (5 bases). CDR3 length equals 14 residues. Germline CDR1 is LNHNV and CDR2 is YYDKDF (reference sequence). Deletions cut 0 bases from V and 5 bases from J, with 10 bases between.

The chain uses TRBV30 and TRBJ1-2, with D maybe TRBD1 (6 bases). Trimming took off 2 bases at V and 6 bases at J, with 16 bases between the two ends. CDR3 length: 14 amino acids. Germline CDR1 is GTSNPN and CDR2 is SVGIG (reference sequence). Written as DNA, the CDR3 is TGTGCCTGGAGTACAGGGAAGGAGGCCGATGGCTACACCTTC. This gives the protein CAWSTGKEADGYTF.

The chain recombines TRBV18 with TRBJ2-7; TRBD1 matches at 9 bases. Germline V gives CDR1 KGHSH, CDR2 LQKENI. The J segment lost 4 bases and the V segment lost 5 bases, leaving 9 bases of the junction unmatched. The CDR3 runs 15 residues. Written as DNA, the CDR3 is TGTGCCAGCTCAATAGCCGGGACAGGGATTTACGAGCAGTACTTC. It yields the protein CASSIAGTGIYEQYF. Filled out from reference TRBV18 and TRBJ2-7, the complete variable domain reads NAGVMQNPRHLVRRRGQEARLRCSPMKGHSHVYWYRQLPEEGLKFMVYLQKENIIDESGMPKERFSAEFPKEGPSILRIQQVVRGDSAAYFCASSIAGTGIYEQYFGPGTRLTVT.

The rearrangement links TRBV7-3 to TRBJ2-1; D gene uncertain. There are 17 residues in the CDR3. Germline V gives CDR1 SGHTA, CDR2 FQGTGA. The germline V and J ends were trimmed by 3 bases and 0 bases, with 15 bases remaining between them. CDR3 bases: TGTGCCAGCAGCTTGAGGCCTAAACGAGCCTCCTACAATGAGCAGTTCTTC. This gives the protein CASSLRPKRASYNEQFF. The whole variable domain, remainder taken from reference TRBV7-3 and TRBJ2-1, is GAGVSQTPSNKVTEKGKYVELRCDPISGHTALYWYRQSLGQGPEFLIYFQGTGAADDSGLPNDRFFAVRPEGSVSTLKIQRTERGDSAVYLCASSLRPKRASYNEQFFGPGTRLTVL.

Only one count was recorded for this clone. The chain uses TRBV18 and TRBJ1-6; D is undetermined. V lost 1 base and J lost 9, with 10 bases in between. The V gene's germline CDR1 is KGHSH and CDR2 LQKENI. This CDR3 is built from 14 residues. The CDR3 DNA follows: TGTGCCAGCTCACCACGAGGGTACGGTTCACCCCTCCACTTT. Translating gives CASSPRGYGSPLHF. The whole variable domain, filled in from reference TRBV18 and TRBJ1-6, reads NAGVMQNPRHLVRRRGQEARLRCSPMKGHSHVYWYRQLPEEGLKFMVYLQKENIIDESGMPKERFSAEFPKEGPSILRIQQVVRGDSAAYFCASSPRGYGSPLHFGNGTRLTVT.

The chain links TRBV7-2 to TRBJ1-2; D remains unclear. Trimming stripped 2 bases from V and 4 bases from J, with 5 bases between. The CDR3 spans 12 residues. Germline assignment: CDR1 SGHTA and CDR2 FQGNSA. The DNA of the CDR3 is TGTGCCAGCAGCTTAAGCTCCTATGGCTACACCTTC. Protein: CASSLSSYGYTF.

This chain links TRBV7-9 with TRBJ1-3; 7 bases line up with TRBD1. This CDR3 is 15 amino acids long. V trimming: 5 bases; J trimming: 9 bases; junction bases outside the gene matches: 13. In germline, CDR1 is SEHNR, CDR2 FQNEAQ (reference sequence). DNA for the CDR3: TGTGCCAGCAGCCCCCGGACAGGCACGGCTGGCACCATATATTTT. It codes for CASSPRTGTAGTIYF.

The chain joins TRBV19 to TRBJ1-4; TRBD1 agrees at 8 bases. V dropped 10 bases and J dropped 7; count of bases not matched to a gene: 8. The CDR3 totals 13 residues. Germline-derived CDR1 and CDR2 are LNHDA and SQIVND (reference sequence). In DNA, the CDR3 is TGTGCCACCTCCCGGGACAGGTCTGAAAAACTGTTTTTT. Translation: CATSRDRSEKLFF.

The V call is TRBV4-1, the J call TRBJ2-2; 8 bases agree with TRBD2. V dropped 0 bases and J dropped 3; count of bases not matched to a gene: 3. Germline V gene data show CDR1 as MGHRA and CDR2 as YSYEKL. The CDR3 is 16 residues long. As DNA, the CDR3 is TGCGCCAGCAGCCAAGATCGGGGGGGGTACACCGGGGAGCTGTTTTTT. This sequence encodes CASSQDRGGYTGELFF.

V is TRBV9 and J is TRBJ1-2; D gene ambiguous. CDR1 is SGDLS, CDR2 YYNGEE, per germline. With 3 bases removed from V and 0 bases from J, the gap between germline ends came to 9 bases. This CDR3 is 14 amino acids long. DNA for the CDR3: TGTGCCAGCAGCGCCTCAATAGCTAACTATGGCTACACCTTC. Protein sequence: CASSASIANYGYTF. The complete variable domain, with remaining parts taken from reference TRBV9 and TRBJ1-2, reads DSGVTQTPKHLITATGQRVTLRCSPRSGDLSVYWYQQSLDQGLQFLIQYYNGEERAKGNILERFSAQQFPDLHSELNLSSLELGDSALYFCASSASIANYGYTFGSGTRLTVV.

The chain employs TRBV6-1 and TRBJ1-2; TRBD1 might be the D (5 bases). CDR1 and CDR2 from the germline V gene are MNHNS and SASEGT. The CDR3 is made up of 12 amino acids. V lost 1 base and J 12 bases, leaving 12 bases between the germline ends. The CDR3 reads CASSEEGLPDTF. The CDR3 nucleotides read TGTGCCAGCAGTGAAGAGGGGTTACCAGACACCTTC.